This TCR beta chain came from a study of cytomegalovirus exposure and HLA in healthy donors. V was pared by 7 bases and J by 7 bases, with 11 bases between. This CDR3 is built from 11 residues. Germline V gives CDR1 ENHRY, CDR2 SYGVKD. Both 60 Vbeta primers and 13 Jbeta primers went into the PCR. Generated by immunoSEQ multiplex PCR, the TCRdb table keeps only in-frame clones and is missing some. The sample holds about 130,000 clones, 60% to 75% seen once. This clone turned up a few times. The sample taken for sequencing was PBMCs. The chain has TRBV10-3 and TRBJ2-7; weak D call: TRBD1 (6 bases). This receptor was taken from a human donor in good health. CDR3 in amino acids: CAIMAGVEQYF. DNA of the CDR3: TGTGCCATCATGGCAGGGGTTGAGCAGTACTTC.